This T cell receptor beta chain comes out of a study of blood T cell repertoires in COVID-19. Study details: Some COVID-19 samples were acute and others convalescent; all came from the United States, Italy and Spain. PBMCs, B-cell-depleted T cells, or T cells provided the cDNA or gDNA that made up the material.

Authors' processing steps: Reference gene primer amplification gave nucleated cell count estimates. Only in-frame clones appear in the TCRdb table, and some are missing; sequencing was by immunoSEQ multiplex PCR. Clonal size and the V and J genes are those of that table, whereas D and trimming came from the DNA. The data contain about 120,000 clones, around nine tenths of them singletons. The length of the CDR3 is 14 residues. The germline V gene has CDR1 LNHDA and CDR2 SQIVND (reference sequence). V lost 7 bases and J lost 4; bases outside the gene matches: 9. The chain couples TRBV19 to TRBJ1-2; 7 nucleotides align to TRBD1. This clonotype was sampled from a human donor with active COVID-19. The donor label of this sample is uncertain. The material sequenced was peripheral blood. CDR3 coding DNA: TGTGCCAGTACCTTAACCGGGACAGCCTATGGCTACACCTTC. It yields the protein CASTLTGTAYGYTF.